The present entry profiles one TCR beta chain with its context. Its antigen remains unknown. Germline assignment: CDR1 SGHRS and CDR2 YFSETQ. V lost 3 bases to trimming and J lost 0 bases; unmatched junction nucleotides: 6. CDR3 length: 16 amino acids. The source of the sample is a study of T cell responses to AZD1222 COVID-19 vaccine. Study-wide results and limits: Seropositivity was recorded at baseline in only 6 or 7 AZD1222 recipients. When two AZD1222 doses had been given, Spike-specific TCR breadth and depth rose. Clonal diversity may have been underestimated, and the donors were mostly white British, with more females than males. Unmutated variant regions are reportedly the target of nearly half of TCRs that are spike-specific.

Only in-frame clones appear in the TCRdb table, and some are missing; sequencing was by immunoSEQ multiplex PCR. Here the sample spans 140,000 to 150,000 clones, roughly four fifths being singletons. The V gene is TRBV5-1, the J gene TRBJ1-2; 9 bases are a match to TRBD1. Sequenced here: peripheral blood, sampled on day 0 of MenACWY control vaccination. The source of this sequence is an adult in good health. The CDR3 here is CASSSGTGSPNYGYTF. The CDR3 nucleotides are TGCGCCAGCAGCTCCGGGACAGGGAGCCCTAACTATGGCTACACCTTC.